Given below is one T cell receptor (beta chain) in context. In the study's own analysis: Amplification from reference gene primers served as the basis for estimated nucleated cell counts. Sequencing used immunoSEQ multiplex PCR; TCRdb keeps in-frame clones, though not all of them. V and J calls and clone size are those listed in that table; D and trimming were worked out from the DNA. The sample carries around 170,000 clones, around 80% recorded once. Cohort placement rested on clinical history that participants reported themselves. Two negative PCRs, clearance, or symptom resolution characterized the recovered Cohort 3 donors. The record originates from a study of blood T cell repertoires in COVID-19. The sequence came from a woman aged 45-65 years who had recovered from COVID-19. Source material: PBMCs or T cells enriched from blood (not recorded which).

CDR3 sequence: CASSLEPERNQPQHF. In DNA form, the CDR3 reads TGTGCCAGCAGTCTGGAGCCTGAGCGCAATCAGCCCCAGCATTTT. This chain uses TRBV28 with TRBJ1-5, with D unresolved. The CDR3 sequence is 15 residues long. V lost 5 bases and J 2 bases, leaving 13 bases between the germline ends. Per the germline V gene, CDR1 is MDHEN and CDR2 is SYDVKM.